Below are 2 T cell receptor beta chains sequenced from a single sample in a study of cytomegalovirus exposure and HLA in healthy donors. The data were produced by immunoSEQ multiplex PCR, yet TCRdb's version contains in-frame clones alone and is incomplete. Among 150,000 to 250,000 clones listed, roughly 81% were seen once. Sequencing used PBMCs. These receptors came from a woman aged 25 to 39 in good health and CMV-seronegative.

Concerning this clone: The CDR3 does not close with the conserved phenylalanine or tryptophan, likely indicating a read error. The DNA is left out, because the CDR3 cannot be placed on it with certainty; the CDR3 is given as TCRdb lists it. V gene TRBV28 combines with J gene TRBJ1-2; the D call TRBD1 from the table was never checked on the DNA. The CDR3 spans 13 amino acids, including both terminal residues. Germline V gene sequence: CDR1 MDHEN, CDR2 SYDVKM. The CDR3 reads CASSLSVTGGDWV.

The V call is TRBV19, the J call TRBJ1-2; D is undetermined. Germline V lookup: CDR1 LNHDA, CDR2 SQIVND (reference sequence). Trimming removed 4 bases from V and 3 bases from J, with 6 bases in between. This CDR3 is built from 12 residues. DNA for the CDR3: TGTGCCAGTAGTACTACTTACTATGGCTACACCTTC. Translated: CASSTTYYGYTF. Supplemented by reference TRBV19 and TRBJ1-2, the full variable domain reads DGGITQSPKYLFRKEGQNVTLSCEQNLNHDAMYWYRQDPGQGLRLIYYSQIVNDFQKGDIAEGYSVSREKKESFPLTVTSAQKNPTAFYLCASSTTYYGYTFGSGTRLTVV.